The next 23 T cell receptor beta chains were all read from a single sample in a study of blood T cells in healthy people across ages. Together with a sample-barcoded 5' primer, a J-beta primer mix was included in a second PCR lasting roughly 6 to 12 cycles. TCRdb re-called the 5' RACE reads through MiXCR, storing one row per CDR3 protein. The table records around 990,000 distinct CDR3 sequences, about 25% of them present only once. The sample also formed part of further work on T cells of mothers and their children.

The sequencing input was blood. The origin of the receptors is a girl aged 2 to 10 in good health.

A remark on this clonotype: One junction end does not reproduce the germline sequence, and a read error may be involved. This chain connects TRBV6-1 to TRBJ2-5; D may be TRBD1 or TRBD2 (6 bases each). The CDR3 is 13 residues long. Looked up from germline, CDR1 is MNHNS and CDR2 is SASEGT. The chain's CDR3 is CASSEGRGETQHF. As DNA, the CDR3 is TGTGCCAGCAGTGAAGGGAGGGGGGAGACCCAGCACTTC.

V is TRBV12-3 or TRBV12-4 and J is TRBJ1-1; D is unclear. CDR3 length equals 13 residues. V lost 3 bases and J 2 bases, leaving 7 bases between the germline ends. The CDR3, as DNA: TGTGCCAGCAGTTTTGGGCACAACACTGAAGCTTTCTTT. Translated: CASSFGHNTEAFF.

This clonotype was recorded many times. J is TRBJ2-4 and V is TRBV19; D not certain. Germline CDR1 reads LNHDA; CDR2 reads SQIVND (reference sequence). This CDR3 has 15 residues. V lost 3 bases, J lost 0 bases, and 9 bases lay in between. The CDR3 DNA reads TGTGCCAGTAGTATGAACAGAATAGCCAAAAACATTCAGTACTTC. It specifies CASSMNRIAKNIQYF.

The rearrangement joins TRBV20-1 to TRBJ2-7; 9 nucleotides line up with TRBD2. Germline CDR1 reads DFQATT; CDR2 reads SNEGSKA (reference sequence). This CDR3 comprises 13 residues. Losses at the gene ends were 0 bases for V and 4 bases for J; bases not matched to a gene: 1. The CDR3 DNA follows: TGCAGTGCTAGAGATAGCGGGAGATACGAGCAGTACTTC. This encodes CSARDSGRYEQYF.

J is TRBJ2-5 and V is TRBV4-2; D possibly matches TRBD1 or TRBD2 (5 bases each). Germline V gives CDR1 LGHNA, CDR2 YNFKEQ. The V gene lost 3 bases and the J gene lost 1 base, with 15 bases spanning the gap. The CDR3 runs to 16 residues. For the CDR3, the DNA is TGTGCCAGCAGCCATGCCCGGGACCGTACCCAAGAGACCCAGTACTTC. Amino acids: CASSHARDRTQETQYF.

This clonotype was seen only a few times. The CDR3 sequence is CASSLLDSYNEQFF. CDR3 nucleotide sequence: TGTGCCAGCAGCCTGCTGGACTCTTACAATGAGCAGTTCTTC. This sequence joins TRBV7-2 and TRBJ2-1; TRBD2 might be the D (5 bases). The CDR3 consists of 14 residues. The V and J ends lost 5 bases and 4 bases respectively, with 12 bases between them. Looked up from germline, CDR1 is SGHTA and CDR2 is FQGNSA.

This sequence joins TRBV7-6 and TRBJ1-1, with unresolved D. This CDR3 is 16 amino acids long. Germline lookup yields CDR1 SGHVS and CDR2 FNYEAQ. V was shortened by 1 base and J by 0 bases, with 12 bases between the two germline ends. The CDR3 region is CASSLVDEVMNTEAFF. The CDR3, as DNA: TGTGCCAGCAGCTTAGTAGATGAGGTAATGAACACTGAAGCTTTCTTT.

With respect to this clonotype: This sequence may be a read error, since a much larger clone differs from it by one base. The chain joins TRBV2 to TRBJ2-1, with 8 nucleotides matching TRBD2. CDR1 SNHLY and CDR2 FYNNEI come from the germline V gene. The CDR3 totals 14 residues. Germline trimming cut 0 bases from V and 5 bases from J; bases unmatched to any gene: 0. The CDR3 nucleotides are TGTGCCAGCAGTGAAGCAGCGGGAGACAATGAGCAGTTCTTC. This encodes CASSEAAGDNEQFF.

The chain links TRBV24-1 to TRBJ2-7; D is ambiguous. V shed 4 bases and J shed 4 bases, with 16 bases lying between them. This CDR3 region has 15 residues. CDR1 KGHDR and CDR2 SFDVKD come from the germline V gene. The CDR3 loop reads CATSDDGGSKYEQYF. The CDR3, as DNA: TGTGCCACCAGTGACGACGGTGGAAGTAAGTACGAGCAGTACTTC.

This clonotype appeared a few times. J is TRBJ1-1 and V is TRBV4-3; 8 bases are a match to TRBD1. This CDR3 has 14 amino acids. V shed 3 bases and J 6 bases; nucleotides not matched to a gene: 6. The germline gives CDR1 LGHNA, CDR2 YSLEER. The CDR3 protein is CASSQPGQVAEAFF. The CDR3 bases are TGCGCCAGCAGCCAGCCGGGACAGGTAGCTGAAGCTTTCTTT.

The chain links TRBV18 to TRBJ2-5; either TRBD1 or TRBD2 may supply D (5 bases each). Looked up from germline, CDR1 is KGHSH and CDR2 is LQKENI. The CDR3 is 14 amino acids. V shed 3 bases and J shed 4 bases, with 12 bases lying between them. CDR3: CASSPPSGAETQYF. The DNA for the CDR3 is TGTGCCAGCTCACCCCCCTCCGGGGCAGAGACCCAGTACTTC. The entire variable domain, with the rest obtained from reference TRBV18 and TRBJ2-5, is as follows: NAGVMQNPRHLVRRRGQEARLRCSPMKGHSHVYWYRQLPEEGLKFMVYLQKENIIDESGMPKERFSAEFPKEGPSILRIQQVVRGDSAAYFCASSPPSGAETQYFGPGTRLLVL.

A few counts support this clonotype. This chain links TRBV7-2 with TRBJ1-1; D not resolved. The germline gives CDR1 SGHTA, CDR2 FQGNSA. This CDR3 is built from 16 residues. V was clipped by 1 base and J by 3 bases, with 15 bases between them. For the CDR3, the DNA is TGTGCCAGCAGCTTAGACGCAGTCGGGAGGGACACTGAAGCTTTCTTT. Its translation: CASSLDAVGRDTEAFF. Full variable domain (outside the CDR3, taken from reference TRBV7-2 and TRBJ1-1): GAGVSQSPSNKVTEKGKDVELRCDPISGHTALYWYRQSLGQGLEFLIYFQGNSAPDKSGLPSDRFSAERTGGSVSTLTIQRTQQEDSAVYLCASSLDAVGRDTEAFFGQGTRLTVV.

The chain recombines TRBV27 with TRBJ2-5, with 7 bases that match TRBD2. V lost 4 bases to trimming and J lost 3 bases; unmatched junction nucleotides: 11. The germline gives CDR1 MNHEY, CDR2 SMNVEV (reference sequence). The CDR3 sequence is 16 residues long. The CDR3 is CASSSRAGGFEETQYF. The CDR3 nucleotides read TGTGCCAGCAGTTCCCGGGCCGGGGGGTTCGAAGAGACCCAGTACTTC.

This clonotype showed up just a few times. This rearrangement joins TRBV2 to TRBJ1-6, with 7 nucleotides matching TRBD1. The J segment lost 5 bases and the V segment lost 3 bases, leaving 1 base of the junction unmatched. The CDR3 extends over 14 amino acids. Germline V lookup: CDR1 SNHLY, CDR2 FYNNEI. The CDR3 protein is CASSDGQDNSPLHF. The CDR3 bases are TGTGCCAGCAGTGACGGACAGGATAATTCACCCCTCCACTTT.

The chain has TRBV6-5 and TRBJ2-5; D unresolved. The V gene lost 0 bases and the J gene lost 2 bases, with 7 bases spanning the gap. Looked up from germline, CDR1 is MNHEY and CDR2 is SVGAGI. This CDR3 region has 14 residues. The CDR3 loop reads CASSYSKSQETQYF. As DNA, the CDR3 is TGTGCCAGCAGTTACTCGAAGTCACAAGAGACCCAGTACTTC.

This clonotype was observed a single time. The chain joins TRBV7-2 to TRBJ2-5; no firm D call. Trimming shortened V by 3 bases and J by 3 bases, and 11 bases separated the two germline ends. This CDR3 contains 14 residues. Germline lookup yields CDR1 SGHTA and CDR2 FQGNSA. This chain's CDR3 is CASSFNGQEETQYF. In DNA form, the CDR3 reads TGTGCCAGCAGCTTTAACGGCCAGGAAGAGACCCAGTACTTC.

The chain's CDR3 is CASSSRRLNTEAFF. The CDR3 region has the DNA TGTGCCAGCAGCTCCCGACGGTTGAACACTGAAGCTTTCTTT. The genes are TRBV11-1 and TRBJ1-1; the D is unclear. Trimming left V 4 bases short and J 0 bases short, with 9 bases between. The CDR3 extends over 14 amino acids. Germline CDR1 reads SGHAT; CDR2 reads FQDESV (reference sequence).

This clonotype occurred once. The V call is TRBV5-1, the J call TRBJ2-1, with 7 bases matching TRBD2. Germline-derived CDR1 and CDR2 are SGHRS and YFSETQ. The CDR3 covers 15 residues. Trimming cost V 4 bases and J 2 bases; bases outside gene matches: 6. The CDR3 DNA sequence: TGCGCCAGCAGCCCCTTCACTAGCGCCTACAATGAGCAGTTCTTC. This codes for CASSPFTSAYNEQFF.

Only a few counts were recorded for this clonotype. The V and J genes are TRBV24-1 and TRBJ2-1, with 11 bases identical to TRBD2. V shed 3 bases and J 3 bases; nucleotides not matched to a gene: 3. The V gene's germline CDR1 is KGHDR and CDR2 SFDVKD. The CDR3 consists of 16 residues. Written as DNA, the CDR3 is TGTGCCACCAGTGATCCTACTAGCGGGAGCTACAATGAGCAGTTCTTC. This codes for CATSDPTSGSYNEQFF.

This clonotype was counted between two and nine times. This chain's CDR3 is CASSTGTGGSQPQHF. Written as DNA, the CDR3 is TGTGCCAGCAGTACCGGGACAGGGGGTTCTCAGCCCCAGCATTTT. This chain links TRBV25-1 with TRBJ1-5; TRBD1 agrees at 11 bases. Trimming took 5 bases from V and 6 from J; bases not matched to a gene: 6. This CDR3 is built from 15 residues. Germline CDR1 and CDR2: MGHDK and SYGVNS.

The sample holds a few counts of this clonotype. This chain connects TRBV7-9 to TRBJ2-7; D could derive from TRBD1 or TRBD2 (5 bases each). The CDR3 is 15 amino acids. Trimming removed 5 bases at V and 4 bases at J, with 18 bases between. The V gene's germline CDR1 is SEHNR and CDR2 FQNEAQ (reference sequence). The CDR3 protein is CASSRGSSEGYEQYF. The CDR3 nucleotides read TGTGCCAGCAGCCGTGGGTCATCCGAGGGGTACGAGCAGTACTTC.

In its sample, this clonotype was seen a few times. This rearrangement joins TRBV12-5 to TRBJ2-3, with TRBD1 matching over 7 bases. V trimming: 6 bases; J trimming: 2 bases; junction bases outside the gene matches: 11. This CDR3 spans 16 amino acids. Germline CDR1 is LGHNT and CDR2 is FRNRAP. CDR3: CASGRPGTDPTDTQYF. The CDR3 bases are TGTGCTAGTGGGCGCCCCGGGACAGACCCCACAGATACGCAGTATTTT.

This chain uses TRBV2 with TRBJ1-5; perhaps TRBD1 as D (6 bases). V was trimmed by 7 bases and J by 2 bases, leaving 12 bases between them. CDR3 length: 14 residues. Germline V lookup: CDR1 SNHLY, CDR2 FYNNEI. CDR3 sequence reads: CASKGGGGNQPQHF. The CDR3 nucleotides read TGTGCCAGCAAGGGGGGGGGCGGCAATCAGCCCCAGCATTTT. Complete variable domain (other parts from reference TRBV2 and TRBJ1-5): EPEVTQTPSHQVTQMGQEVILRCVPISNHLYFYWYRQILGQKVEFLVSFYNNEISEKSEIFDDQFSVERPDGSNFTLKIRSTKLEDSAMYFCASKGGGGNQPQHFGDGTRLSIL.